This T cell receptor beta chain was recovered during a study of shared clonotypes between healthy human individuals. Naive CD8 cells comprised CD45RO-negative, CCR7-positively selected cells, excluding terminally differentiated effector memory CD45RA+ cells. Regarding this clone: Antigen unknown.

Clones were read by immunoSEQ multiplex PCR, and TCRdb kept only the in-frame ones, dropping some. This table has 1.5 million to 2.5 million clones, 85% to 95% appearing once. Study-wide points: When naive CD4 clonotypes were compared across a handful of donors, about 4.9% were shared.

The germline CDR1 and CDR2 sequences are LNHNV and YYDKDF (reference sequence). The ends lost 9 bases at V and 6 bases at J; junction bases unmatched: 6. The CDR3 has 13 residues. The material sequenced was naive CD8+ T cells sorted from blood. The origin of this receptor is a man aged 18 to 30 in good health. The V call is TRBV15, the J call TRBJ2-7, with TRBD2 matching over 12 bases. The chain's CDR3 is CATRLAGDVEQYF. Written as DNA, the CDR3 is TGTGCCACTAGACTAGCGGGAGATGTCGAGCAGTACTTC.